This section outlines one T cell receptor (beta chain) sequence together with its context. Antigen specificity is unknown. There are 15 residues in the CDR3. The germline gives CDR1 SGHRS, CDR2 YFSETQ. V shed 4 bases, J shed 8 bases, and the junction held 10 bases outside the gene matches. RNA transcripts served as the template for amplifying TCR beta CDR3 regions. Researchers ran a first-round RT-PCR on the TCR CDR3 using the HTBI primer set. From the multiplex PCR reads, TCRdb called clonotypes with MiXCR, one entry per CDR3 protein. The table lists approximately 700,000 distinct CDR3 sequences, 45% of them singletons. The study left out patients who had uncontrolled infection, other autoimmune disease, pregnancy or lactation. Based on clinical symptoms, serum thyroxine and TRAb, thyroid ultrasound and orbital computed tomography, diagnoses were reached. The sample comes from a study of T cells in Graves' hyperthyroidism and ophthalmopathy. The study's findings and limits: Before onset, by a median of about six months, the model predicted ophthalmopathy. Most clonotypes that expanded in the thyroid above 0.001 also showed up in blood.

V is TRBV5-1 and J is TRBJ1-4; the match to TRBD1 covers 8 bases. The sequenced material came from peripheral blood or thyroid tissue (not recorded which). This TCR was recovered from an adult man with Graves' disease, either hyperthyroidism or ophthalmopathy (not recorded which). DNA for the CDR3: TGCGCCAGCAGCGTATACTCAGGGGGCCAGGAAAAACTGTTTTTT. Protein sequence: CASSVYSGGQEKLFF.